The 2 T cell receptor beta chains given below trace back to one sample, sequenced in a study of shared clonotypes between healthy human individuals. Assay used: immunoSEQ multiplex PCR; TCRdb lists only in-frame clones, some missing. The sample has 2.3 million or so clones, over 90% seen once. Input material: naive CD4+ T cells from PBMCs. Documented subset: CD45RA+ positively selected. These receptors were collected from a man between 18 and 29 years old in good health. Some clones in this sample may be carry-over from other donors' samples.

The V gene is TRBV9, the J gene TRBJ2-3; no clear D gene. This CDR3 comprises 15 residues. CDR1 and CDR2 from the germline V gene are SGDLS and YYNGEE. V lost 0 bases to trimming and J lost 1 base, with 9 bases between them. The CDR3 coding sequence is TGTGCCAGCAGCGTAGGGTCCAGAGGCACAGATACGCAGTATTTT. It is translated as CASSVGSRGTDTQYF.

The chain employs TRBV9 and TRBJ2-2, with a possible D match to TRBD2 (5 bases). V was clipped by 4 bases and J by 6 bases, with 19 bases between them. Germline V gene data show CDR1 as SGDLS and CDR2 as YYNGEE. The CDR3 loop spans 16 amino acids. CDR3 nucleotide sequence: TGTGCCAGCAGCTTGTTTGTGGGGAGCGACGCCGGGGAGCTGTTTTTT. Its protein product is CASSLFVGSDAGELFF.